The rows below give T cell receptor beta chains drawn from one sample of a study of blood T cell repertoires in COVID-19. Assay used: immunoSEQ multiplex PCR; TCRdb lists only in-frame clones, some missing. The table has about 60,000 clones, approximately 80% seen once. Sequencing used peripheral blood. All receptors come from a human donor in a cohort sampled during active COVID-19. Each CDR3 is given with its conserved first and last residue. Fields, in order: CDR3 protein, CDR3 DNA, J gene, clone size, V gene, D gene, CDR3 length. D genes are given only for firm matches. The size field is filled for only some rows; it gives once, few, many or a size class.

CASSPGGPISSYEQYF | TGTGCCAGCAGCCCCGGGGGGCCTATTAGCTCCTACGAGCAGTACTTC | TRBJ2-7 | NA | TRBV3-1/TRBV3-2 | NA | 16
CATSQPGHGTGELFF | TGTGCCACCAGTCAACCGGGACATGGTACCGGGGAGCTGTTTTTT | TRBJ2-2 | NA | TRBV24-1 | NA | 15
CASSQEYVTRAGGYEQYF | TGTGCCAGCAGCCAAGAGTACGTAACCCGGGCAGGGGGCTACGAGCAGTACTTC | TRBJ2-7 | once | TRBV4-2 | TRBD1 | 18
CASSFRDRGRSPLHF | TGTGCCAGCAGTTTCCGGGACAGGGGAAGATCACCCCTCCACTTT | TRBJ1-6 | NA | TRBV28 | TRBD1 | 15
CASREGYTEAFF | TGTGCCAGCAGGGAGGGGTACACTGAAGCTTTCTTT | TRBJ1-1 | NA | TRBV28 | NA | 12
CASSLGTLNTEAFF | TGCGCCAGCAGCTTGGGGACACTGAACACTGAAGCTTTCTTT | TRBJ1-1 | once | TRBV5-1 | NA | 14
CASSLWIEREVKNIQYF | TGTGCCAGCAGTTTATGGATTGAGCGGGAGGTCAAAAACATTCAGTACTTC | TRBJ2-4 | NA | TRBV28 | TRBD2 | 17
CASSLLAGTDTQYF | TGTGCCAGCAGCCTCTTAGCGGGAACTGATACGCAGTATTTT | TRBJ2-3 | NA | TRBV11-3 | TRBD2 | 14
CASSLLAGSNTGELFF | TGTGCCAGCAGCCTACTAGCGGGTTCGAACACCGGGGAGCTGTTTTTT | TRBJ2-2 | NA | TRBV9 | TRBD2 | 16
CATSGSGKNIQYF | TGTGCCACCAGCGGATCGGGCAAAAACATTCAGTACTTC | TRBJ2-4 | NA | TRBV24-1 | NA | 13
CASSALAGDSYEQYF | TGTGCCAGCAGCGCACTAGCGGGGGACTCCTACGAGCAGTACTTC | TRBJ2-7 | NA | TRBV11-2 | TRBD2 | 15
CASSYGGIGRETQYF | TGTGCCAGCAGTTACGGGGGGATAGGCCGGGAGACCCAGTACTTC | TRBJ2-5 | NA | TRBV6-6 | NA | 15
CASSIAWRGTNTEAFF | TGTGCCAGTAGTATAGCGTGGCGGGGGACGAACACTGAAGCTTTCTTT | TRBJ1-1 | NA | TRBV19 | NA | 16
CASSLDREQFF | TGTGCCAGCAGCTTAGATCGGGAGCAGTTCTTC | TRBJ2-1 | NA | TRBV11-2 | NA | 11
CASTQGLTDTQYF | TGTGCCAGCACCCAGGGGCTCACAGATACGCAGTATTTT | TRBJ2-3 | NA | TRBV14 | NA | 13
CASFPGGRPPGDEQFF | TGTGCCAGCTTCCCAGGGGGGAGGCCGCCCGGCGATGAGCAGTTCTTC | TRBJ2-1 | NA | TRBV5-4 | NA | 16
CASSGMGMYSDTQYF | TGTGCCAGCAGCGGAATGGGCATGTACTCAGATACGCAGTATTTT | TRBJ2-3 | NA | TRBV6-2/TRBV6-3 | NA | 15
CSAGDSGPGELFF | TGCAGCGCTGGGGACAGTGGCCCCGGGGAGCTGTTTTTT | TRBJ2-2 | NA | TRBV29-1 | TRBD1 | 13
CASSPPEYSNQPQHF | TGTGCCAGCTCACCCCCAGAATATAGCAATCAGCCCCAGCATTTT | TRBJ1-5 | NA | TRBV18 | NA | 15
CASSLYRDQANEKLFF | TGTGCCAGCAGCCTATACAGGGATCAGGCTAATGAAAAACTGTTTTTT | TRBJ1-4 | NA | TRBV3-1/TRBV3-2 | NA | 16
CASSRDRGRQETQYF | TGTGCCAGCAGCCGGGACAGGGGTAGGCAAGAGACCCAGTACTTC | TRBJ2-5 | once | TRBV6-5 | TRBD1 | 15
CASSSTGGFYEQYF | TGTGCCAGCAGTTCGACAGGGGGCTTCTACGAGCAGTACTTC | TRBJ2-7 | NA | TRBV6-5 | TRBD1 | 14
CASSHGSNSPLHF | TGTGCCAGCAGCCATGGGAGTAATTCACCCCTCCACTTT | TRBJ1-6 | NA | TRBV7-9 | NA | 13
CASSPPPRETQYF | TGTGCCAGCTCACCACCACCGAGGGAGACCCAGTACTTC | TRBJ2-5 | NA | TRBV18 | NA | 13
CASSYGDKRYF | TGTGCCAGCAGTTACGGGGACAAGCGGTACTTC | TRBJ2-7 | few | TRBV6-2/TRBV6-3 | NA | 11